These 30 T cell receptor beta chains came from one sample sequenced in a study of OX40 agonist ivuxolimab in advanced cancers. Here immunoSEQ multiplex PCR was the method, and the copy in TCRdb shows in-frame clones only, minus some. The data show over 65,000 clones, approximately 84% seen once. The sequencing used CD4+ or CD8+ T cells sorted from blood, collected in a trial of the OX40 agonist ivuxolimab. Source of these receptors: an adult with an advanced solid tumor such as melanoma, head and neck, liver or kidney cancer.

The chain uses TRBV2 and TRBJ1-2, with 7 bases fitting TRBD1. CDR3 length: 15 residues. CDR1 is SNHLY and CDR2 is FYNNEI in the germline V gene. V was pared by 6 bases and J by 4 bases, with 11 bases of the junction left unmatched. The CDR3 protein is CASRRGDSRVYGYTF. DNA for the CDR3: TGTGCCAGCAGAAGAGGGGACAGCCGAGTCTATGGCTACACCTTC.

V gene TRBV6-6 combines with J gene TRBJ2-1; a possible D gene is TRBD1 (5 bases). CDR3 length: 15 residues. Trimming stripped 0 bases from V and 9 bases from J, with 15 bases between. Germline V gene sequence: CDR1 MNHNY, CDR2 SVGAGI (reference sequence). CDR3 nucleotides: TGTGCCAGCAGTTACTCTACCAGGGCCGGTCCTGAGCAGTTCTTC. Amino acids: CASSYSTRAGPEQFF.

The DNA for the CDR3 is TGTGCCAGCACTTTTTCCTCCTACGAGCAGTACTTC. It is translated as CASTFSSYEQYF. This chain links TRBV7-2 with TRBJ2-7; no clear D. Germline CDR1 SGHTA, CDR2 FQGNSA. V lost 7 bases and J lost 0, with 7 bases in between. The CDR3 has 12 amino acids.

The count of this clone is one. The chain couples TRBV28 to TRBJ2-2, with D tentatively TRBD1 (5 bases). Between the trimmed V and J ends, which lost 3 bases and 5 bases, there was a span of 13 bases. CDR3 size: 15 residues. Germline V gives CDR1 MDHEN, CDR2 SYDVKM. This CDR3 reads CASSFVKGMTGELFF. CDR3 in DNA: TGTGCCAGCAGTTTCGTCAAGGGGATGACCGGGGAGCTGTTTTTT.

The chain uses TRBV6-1 and TRBJ1-2; maybe TRBD1 (6 bases). CDR1 is MNHNS and CDR2 is SASEGT in the germline V gene. The length of the CDR3 is 14 residues. Trimming stripped 6 bases from V and 8 bases from J, with 19 bases between. CDR3 nucleotide sequence: TGTGCCAGCAGATACAGGGATTGGGTGGTAGGCTACACCTTC. Its protein is CASRYRDWVVGYTF.

The CDR3 here is CASSSPRTGELFF. The CDR3 nucleotides are TGTGCCAGCAGCTCCCCCCGAACCGGGGAGCTGTTTTTT. The chain joins TRBV11-2 to TRBJ2-2; D unclear. The length of the CDR3 is 13 residues. CDR1 is SGHAT and CDR2 is FQNNGV in the germline V gene. V lost 4 bases and J lost 5, with 8 bases in between.

The chain carries TRBV28 and TRBJ1-6; no clear D gene. In germline, CDR1 is MDHEN, CDR2 SYDVKM. The V and J ends lost 5 bases and 7 bases respectively, with 6 bases between them. The CDR3 runs 12 residues. CDR3 amino acids: CASSPQNSPLHF. DNA for the CDR3: TGTGCCAGCAGTCCACAGAATTCACCCCTCCACTTT.

The CDR3 DNA reads TGTGCCAGCAGCCCGAGGACTCGTGAAGCTTTCTTT. This sequence encodes CASSPRTREAFF. The chain uses TRBV7-2 and TRBJ1-1; D gene ambiguous. CDR1 and CDR2 (germline): SGHTA, FQGNSA. The CDR3 runs 12 residues. The V end lost 5 bases, the J end lost 7 bases, and 11 bases lay between the germline ends. The variable domain in full, with the rest retrieved from reference TRBV7-2 and TRBJ1-1, is GAGVSQSPSNKVTEKGKDVELRCDPISGHTALYWYRQSLGQGLEFLIYFQGNSAPDKSGLPSDRFSAERTGGSVSTLTIQRTQQEDSAVYLCASSPRTREAFFGQGTRLTVV.

The chain recombines TRBV11-2 with TRBJ2-1, with D perhaps matching TRBD1 (5 bases). Germline assignment: CDR1 SGHAT and CDR2 FQNNGV. The CDR3 has 14 residues. Deletions cut 4 bases from V and 8 bases from J, with 15 bases between. The chain's CDR3 is CASSYPPGIDEQFF. As DNA, the CDR3 is TGTGCCAGCAGCTACCCGCCAGGGATCGATGAGCAGTTCTTC. Variable domain in full (rest from reference TRBV11-2 and TRBJ2-1): EAGVAQSPRYKIIEKRQSVAFWCNPISGHATLYWYQQILGQGPKLLIQFQNNGVVDDSQLPKDRFSAERLKGVDSTLKIQPAKLEDSAVYLCASSYPPGIDEQFFGPGTRLTVL.

The chain couples TRBV5-1 to TRBJ2-2, with 7 bases that match TRBD1. The germline V gene encodes CDR1 SGHRS and CDR2 YFSETQ. The CDR3 is made up of 14 amino acids. V gave up 4 bases and J gave up 5 bases; unmatched junction bases: 5. The CDR3 loop reads CASSKTGTTGELFF. The CDR3, as DNA: TGCGCCAGCAGCAAGACAGGGACGACCGGGGAGCTGTTTTTT. Variable domain in full (rest from reference TRBV5-1 and TRBJ2-2): KAGVTQTPRYLIKTRGQQVTLSCSPISGHRSVSWYQQTPGQGLQFLFEYFSETQRNKGNFPGRFSGRQFSNSRSEMNVSTLELGDSALYLCASSKTGTTGELFFGEGSRLTVL.

This clone was detected only once. This chain uses TRBV13 with TRBJ1-1; D may be TRBD1 (6 bases). Trimming took off 7 bases at V and 4 bases at J, with 16 bases between the two ends. CDR1 and CDR2 from the germline V gene are PRHDT and FYEKMQ (reference sequence). This CDR3 is 14 amino acids long. The CDR3 spells CASNWGAEATEAFF. The CDR3 DNA sequence: TGTGCCAGCAATTGGGGGGCAGAGGCCACTGAAGCTTTCTTT.

The rearrangement joins TRBV5-4 to TRBJ2-6; D is ambiguous. Per germline, CDR1 SGHNT and CDR2 YYREEE (reference sequence). V lost 4 bases and J lost 2, with 10 bases in between. There are 15 residues in the CDR3. The CDR3 nucleotides read TGTGCCAGCAGCCGTGAAAAGGCTGGGGCCAACGTCCTGACTTTC. Protein product: CASSREKAGANVLTF.

The CDR3 DNA reads as TGTGCCAGCAGCTTAGATGGGACAGGGGGAACCAAAAACATTCAGTACTTC. Protein sequence: CASSLDGTGGTKNIQYF. The genes are TRBV7-2 and TRBJ2-4; TRBD1 aligns across 11 bases. The ends lost 1 base at V and 2 bases at J; junction bases unmatched: 4. Per the germline V gene, CDR1 is SGHTA and CDR2 is FQGNSA. The CDR3 is 17 amino acids.

The count of this clone is one. J is TRBJ2-1 and V is TRBV5-1, with no clear D. There are 14 residues in the CDR3. Trimming shortened V by 0 bases and J by 2 bases, and 6 bases separated the two germline ends. Germline V CDR1 and CDR2: SGHRS, YFSETQ. In nucleotides, the CDR3 is TGCGCCAGCAGCTTGGGTCAGACCTACAATGAGCAGTTCTTC. Translation gives CASSLGQTYNEQFF.

The genes are TRBV18 and TRBJ1-2; possibly TRBD1 for D (6 bases). Germline V gene lookup returns CDR1 KGHSH and CDR2 LQKENI. The CDR3 contains 13 residues. V was pared by 2 bases and J by 8 bases, with 12 bases between. The CDR3 here is CASSPGGGRGYTF. CDR3 DNA: TGTGCCAGCTCACCAGGCGGGGGGCGAGGCTACACCTTC.

V is TRBV7-2 and J is TRBJ2-1, with D perhaps matching TRBD2 (6 bases). CDR1 and CDR2 from the germline V gene are SGHTA and FQGNSA. V was clipped by 1 base and J by 6 bases, with 16 bases between them. The CDR3 has 16 amino acids. CDR3 in DNA: TGTGCCAGCAGCTTAGTTCGGGGGAGGCCCTCCAATGAGCAGTTCTTC. Residues: CASSLVRGRPSNEQFF.

V is TRBV6-5 and J is TRBJ1-1, with a weak D call TRBD1 (5 bases). The CDR3 consists of 14 residues. V was cut by 4 bases and J by 1 base, with 10 bases left in between. CDR1 is MNHEY and CDR2 is SVGAGI in the germline V gene. This CDR3 reads CASSSGRPNTEAFF. As DNA, the CDR3 is TGTGCCAGCAGTTCGGGGCGGCCGAACACTGAAGCTTTCTTT.

The rearrangement links TRBV15 to TRBJ1-4, with D possibly matching TRBD1 (5 bases). CDR3 length: 13 amino acids. V shed 6 bases and J shed 5 bases, with 10 bases lying between them. CDR1 and CDR2 (germline): LNHNV, YYDKDF (reference sequence). The CDR3 DNA reads as TGTGCCACCAGGGGGCCAGGGAATGAAAAACTGTTTTTT. Protein sequence: CATRGPGNEKLFF.

This chain connects TRBV7-6 to TRBJ2-7; D not resolved. Germline assignment: CDR1 SGHVS and CDR2 FNYEAQ. The germline V and J ends were trimmed by 1 base and 1 base, with 5 bases remaining between them. This CDR3 has 13 amino acids. The CDR3 sequence: CASSLGLSYEQYF. DNA of the CDR3: TGTGCCAGCAGCTTAGGCTTGTCCTACGAGCAGTACTTC.

This chain joins TRBV7-2 and TRBJ2-2, with 16 bases matching TRBD2. The CDR3 sequence is 18 residues long. Unmatched junction bases numbered 11, after V lost 8 bases and J lost 5 bases. The germline gives CDR1 SGHTA, CDR2 FQGNSA. The CDR3 DNA reads as TGTGCCAGCCATAGGACGGGACTAGCGGGAGGGTCTACCGGGGAGCTGTTTTTT. This translates into CASHRTGLAGGSTGELFF. Variable domain in full (rest from reference TRBV7-2 and TRBJ2-2): GAGVSQSPSNKVTEKGKDVELRCDPISGHTALYWYRQSLGQGLEFLIYFQGNSAPDKSGLPSDRFSAERTGGSVSTLTIQRTQQEDSAVYLCASHRTGLAGGSTGELFFGEGSRLTVL.

The chain has TRBV6-1 and TRBJ2-1, with D unclear. Germline-derived CDR1 and CDR2 are MNHNS and SASEGT. This CDR3 is 15 amino acids long. Trimming removed 3 bases at V and 0 bases at J, with 9 bases between. The CDR3: CASSDIINSYNEQFF. The CDR3, as DNA: TGTGCCAGCAGTGACATCATCAACTCCTACAATGAGCAGTTCTTC.

V gene TRBV6-5 combines with J gene TRBJ1-2; 11 positions agree with TRBD1. Per the germline V gene, CDR1 is MNHEY and CDR2 is SVGAGI. Trimming at V came to 0 bases and at J to 5 bases, leaving 5 bases not matched to a gene. The CDR3 totals 16 residues. The CDR3 region is CASSYSRTGGGYGYTF. The CDR3 DNA reads TGTGCCAGCAGTTACTCCCGGACAGGGGGCGGGTATGGCTACACCTTC.

This chain joins TRBV5-4 and TRBJ2-5; D is ambiguous. The germline V and J ends were trimmed by 0 bases and 1 base, with 7 bases remaining between them. The CDR3 covers 14 residues. Germline V gives CDR1 SGHNT, CDR2 YYREEE (reference sequence). The CDR3: CASSLAGSQETQYF. The DNA for the CDR3 is TGTGCCAGCAGCTTGGCAGGTAGCCAAGAGACCCAGTACTTC.

This chain connects TRBV9 to TRBJ2-7, with D possibly TRBD2 on 6 matching bases. Trimming took 4 bases from V and 3 from J, leaving 14 bases between them. This CDR3 contains 14 residues. The V gene's germline CDR1 is SGDLS and CDR2 YYNGEE. This chain's CDR3 is CASSPVAGNYEQYF. The CDR3 DNA reads TGTGCCAGCAGCCCGGTCGCGGGAAACTACGAGCAGTACTTC. The variable domain in full, completed from reference TRBV9 and TRBJ2-7, reads DSGVTQTPKHLITATGQRVTLRCSPRSGDLSVYWYQQSLDQGLQFLIQYYNGEERAKGNILERFSAQQFPDLHSELNLSSLELGDSALYFCASSPVAGNYEQYFGPGTRLTVT.

This chain connects TRBV4-1 to TRBJ2-5; 11 nucleotides agree with TRBD2. The V gene end was trimmed by 6 bases and the J gene end by 0 bases; junction bases not matched to a gene: 6. Germline V gives CDR1 MGHRA, CDR2 YSYEKL. This CDR3 comprises 16 residues. CDR3 DNA sequence: TGCGCCAGCAGACCAAGACTAGCGGGGAACCAAGAGACCCAGTACTTC. Translated: CASRPRLAGNQETQYF.

V gene TRBV29-1 combines with J gene TRBJ1-3, with a weak D call TRBD1 (6 bases). Germline assignment: CDR1 SQVTM and CDR2 ANQGSEA. Trimming pared 5 bases from V and 0 bases from J, leaving 8 bases between. This CDR3 comprises 13 residues. This CDR3 reads CSVPGDSGNTIYF. In DNA form, the CDR3 reads TGCAGCGTTCCAGGGGACTCTGGAAACACCATATATTTT.

CDR3 nucleotides: TGTGCCAGCAGCTTTGATAGCGGGACGGGTGAGCAGTTCTTC. Residues: CASSFDSGTGEQFF. The V and J genes are TRBV7-2 and TRBJ2-1, with 8 bases matching TRBD2. Germline loops: CDR1 SGHTA, CDR2 FQGNSA. V dropped 3 bases and J dropped 9; count of bases not matched to a gene: 7. There are 14 residues in the CDR3.

This clone was recorded many times. The V and J genes are TRBV19 and TRBJ1-1, with a possible D match to TRBD1 (5 bases). The CDR3 has 12 residues. Trimming took 1 base from V and 7 from J, leaving 7 bases between them. Germline V gene data show CDR1 as LNHDA and CDR2 as SQIVND (reference sequence). Here the CDR3 reads CASSIVGVEAFF. The DNA for the CDR3 is TGTGCCAGTAGTATAGTGGGGGTTGAAGCTTTCTTT.

On this clone: The junction does not match germline at one end; this may be a read error. CDR3 sequence reads: CASSSHNSARVPF. As DNA, the CDR3 is TGTGCCAGCAGTTCGCATAATAGCGCCAGGGTACCCTTC. The V and J genes are TRBV28 and TRBJ1-2; possible D gene TRBD1, 5 bases. CDR1 and CDR2 (germline): MDHEN, SYDVKM. The CDR3 sequence is 13 residues long.

The CDR3: CASSSRTGLNPTYNEQFF. Here the CDR3 DNA reads TGCGCCAGCAGCTCGCGGACAGGCCTAAATCCTACCTACAATGAGCAGTTCTTC. J is TRBJ2-1 and V is TRBV5-1, with 7 bases aligning to TRBD1. J was trimmed by 2 bases and V by 3 bases; bases with no gene match: 14. CDR3 size: 18 residues. From germline, CDR1 is SGHRS and CDR2 YFSETQ.